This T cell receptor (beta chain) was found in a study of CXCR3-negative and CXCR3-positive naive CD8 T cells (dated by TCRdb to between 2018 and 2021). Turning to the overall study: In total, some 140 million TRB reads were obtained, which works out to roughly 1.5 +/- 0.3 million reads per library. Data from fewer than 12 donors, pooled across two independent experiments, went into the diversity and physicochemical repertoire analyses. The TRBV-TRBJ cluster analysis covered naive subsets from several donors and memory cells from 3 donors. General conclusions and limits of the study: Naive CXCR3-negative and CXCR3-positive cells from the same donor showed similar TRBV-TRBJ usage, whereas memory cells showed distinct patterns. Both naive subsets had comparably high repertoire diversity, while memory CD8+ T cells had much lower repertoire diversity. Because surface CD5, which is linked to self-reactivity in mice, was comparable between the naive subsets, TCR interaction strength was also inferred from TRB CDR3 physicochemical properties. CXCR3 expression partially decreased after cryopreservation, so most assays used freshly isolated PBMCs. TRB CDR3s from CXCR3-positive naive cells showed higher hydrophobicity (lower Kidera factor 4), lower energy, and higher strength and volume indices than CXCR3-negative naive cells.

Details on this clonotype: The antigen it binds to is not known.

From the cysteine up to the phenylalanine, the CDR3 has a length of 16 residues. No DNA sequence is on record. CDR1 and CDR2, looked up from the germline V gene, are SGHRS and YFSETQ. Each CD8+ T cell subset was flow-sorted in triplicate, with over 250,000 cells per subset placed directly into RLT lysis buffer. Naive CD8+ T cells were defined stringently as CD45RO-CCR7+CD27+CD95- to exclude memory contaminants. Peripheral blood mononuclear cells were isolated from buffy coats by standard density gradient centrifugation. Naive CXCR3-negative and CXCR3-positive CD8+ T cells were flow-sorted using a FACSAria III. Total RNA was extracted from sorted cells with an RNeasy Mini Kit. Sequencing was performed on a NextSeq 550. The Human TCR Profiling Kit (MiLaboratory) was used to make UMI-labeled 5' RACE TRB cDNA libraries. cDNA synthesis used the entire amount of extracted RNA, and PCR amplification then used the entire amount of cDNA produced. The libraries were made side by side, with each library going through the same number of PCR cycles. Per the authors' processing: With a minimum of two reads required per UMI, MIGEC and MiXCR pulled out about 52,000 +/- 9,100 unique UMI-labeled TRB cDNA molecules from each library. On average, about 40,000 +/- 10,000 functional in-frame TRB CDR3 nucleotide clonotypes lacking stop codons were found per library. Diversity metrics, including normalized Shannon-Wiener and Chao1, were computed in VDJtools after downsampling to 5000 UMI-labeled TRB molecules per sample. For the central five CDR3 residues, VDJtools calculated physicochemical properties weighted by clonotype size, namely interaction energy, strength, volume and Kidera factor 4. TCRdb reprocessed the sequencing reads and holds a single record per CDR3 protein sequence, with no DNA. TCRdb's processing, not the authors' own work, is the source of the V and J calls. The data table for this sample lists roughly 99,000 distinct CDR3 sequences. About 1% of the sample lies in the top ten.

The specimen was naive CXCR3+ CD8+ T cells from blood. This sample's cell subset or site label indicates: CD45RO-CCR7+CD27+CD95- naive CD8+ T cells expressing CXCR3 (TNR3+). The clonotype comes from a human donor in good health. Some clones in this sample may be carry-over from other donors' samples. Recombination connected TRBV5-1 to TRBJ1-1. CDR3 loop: CASSLLREAANTEAFF.